This TCR beta chain emerged from a study of blood T cell repertoires in COVID-19. The data were produced by immunoSEQ multiplex PCR, yet TCRdb's version contains in-frame clones alone and is incomplete. The sample includes 200,000 to 300,000 clones, approximately 91% of them seen just once. Germline-derived CDR1 and CDR2 are MGHRA and YSYEKL. The length of the CDR3 is 14 residues. V lost 6 bases to trimming and J lost 4 bases; unmatched junction nucleotides: 3. This clonotype originated in a person between 18 and 35 years old with COVID-19, enrolled during active disease. The sequenced sample was peripheral blood. The rearrangement uses TRBV4-1 and TRBJ2-2, with TRBD2 identical over 9 bases. CDR3 DNA sequence: TGCGCCAGCAGAAAGACTAGCGGCACCGGGGAGCTGTTTTTT. Its protein is CASRKTSGTGELFF.